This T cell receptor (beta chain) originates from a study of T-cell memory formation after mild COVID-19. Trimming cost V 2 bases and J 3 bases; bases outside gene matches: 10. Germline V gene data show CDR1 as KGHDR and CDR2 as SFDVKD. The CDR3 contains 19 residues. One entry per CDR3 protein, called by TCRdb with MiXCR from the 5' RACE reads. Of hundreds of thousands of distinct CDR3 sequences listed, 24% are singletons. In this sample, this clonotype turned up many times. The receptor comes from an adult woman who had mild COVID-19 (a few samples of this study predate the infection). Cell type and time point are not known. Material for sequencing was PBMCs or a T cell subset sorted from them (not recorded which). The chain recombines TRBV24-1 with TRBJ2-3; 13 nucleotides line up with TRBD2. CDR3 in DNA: TGTGCCACCAGTGATTGGGGACTAGCGGGAACCCCCGGAACAGATACGCAGTATTTT. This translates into CATSDWGLAGTPGTDTQYF.